Presented here are 11 T cell receptor beta chains from one specimen sequenced in a study of technical replicates of blood from several donors. Profiling relied on immunoSEQ multiplex PCR, and the TCRdb table lists in-frame clones only, not all of them. The sample lists roughly 70,000 clones, more than 85% occurring once. What was sequenced was PBMCs. The receptors here all came from a human donor in good health. Some clones in this sample may be carry-over from other donors' samples.

The genes are TRBV5-4 and TRBJ2-3, with 13 bases identical to TRBD2. Germline V gene lookup returns CDR1 SGHNT and CDR2 YYREEE (reference sequence). The length of the CDR3 is 16 residues. Unmatched junction bases numbered 5, after V lost 5 bases and J lost 2 bases. The CDR3 nucleotides read TGTGCCAGCAGGGGAGGGACTAGCGGGAACACAGATACGCAGTATTTT. The encoded protein is CASRGGTSGNTDTQYF.

Of note for this clone: The sample carries other DNA sequences with the same CDR3. This chain connects TRBV5-1 to TRBJ2-1; 11 nucleotides line up with TRBD2. The CDR3 length is 15 residues. Germline V gene data show CDR1 as SGHRS and CDR2 as YFSETQ. The junction had 1 base not matched to a gene; V was cut back by 1 base and J by 4 bases. The CDR3 loop is CASSLIAGGYNEQFF. CDR3 DNA sequence: TGCGCCAGCAGCTTGATAGCGGGAGGGTACAATGAGCAGTTCTTC. The variable domain in full, with the rest retrieved from reference TRBV5-1 and TRBJ2-1, is KAGVTQTPRYLIKTRGQQVTLSCSPISGHRSVSWYQQTPGQGLQFLFEYFSETQRNKGNFPGRFSGRQFSNSRSEMNVSTLELGDSALYLCASSLIAGGYNEQFFGPGTRLTVL.

The chain carries TRBV19 and TRBJ1-5, with TRBD1 identical over 8 bases. The CDR3 runs to 16 residues. Germline CDR1 LNHDA, CDR2 SQIVND (reference sequence). After removal of 6 bases from V and 4 bases from J, the junction contained 11 bases not matched to a gene. The CDR3 spells CASRDATGVGNQPQHF. In nucleotides, the CDR3 is TGTGCCAGTAGGGATGCGACAGGGGTGGGAAATCAGCCCCAGCATTTT.

This clone was detected a few times. The chain uses TRBV7-6 and TRBJ1-2; possibly TRBD1 for D (5 bases). The CDR3 covers 13 residues. Germline CDR1 SGHVS, CDR2 FNYEAQ. The V end lost 5 bases, the J end lost 8 bases, and 15 bases lay between the germline ends. DNA for the CDR3: TGTGCCAGCAGCCCGACAGTGGCTGGGGGCTACACCTTC. This codes for CASSPTVAGGYTF. The complete variable domain, with remaining parts taken from reference TRBV7-6 and TRBJ1-2, reads GAGVSQSPRYKVTKRGQDVALRCDPISGHVSLYWYRQALGQGPEFLTYFNYEAQQDKSGLPNDRFSAERPEGSISTLTIQRTEQRDSAMYRCASSPTVAGGYTFGSGTRLTVV.

This rearrangement joins TRBV2 to TRBJ2-7; 12 positions agree with TRBD2. Germline CDR1 SNHLY, CDR2 FYNNEI. This CDR3 is built from 16 residues. Germline trimming cut 4 bases from V and 7 bases from J; bases unmatched to any gene: 11. The CDR3 coding sequence is TGTGCCAGCAGTGCCTCTAGCGGGAGGGCCTTGGGGGAGCAGTACTTC. Amino acids: CASSASSGRALGEQYF.

The rearrangement joins TRBV27 to TRBJ2-2; TRBD2 aligns across 9 bases. Germline values: CDR1 MNHEY, CDR2 SMNVEV (reference sequence). The CDR3 has 16 amino acids. Trimming at V came to 7 bases and at J to 8 bases, leaving 14 bases not matched to a gene. This CDR3 reads CASTPGTSFFQGELFF. The CDR3 region has the DNA TGTGCCAGCACACCCGGGACTAGCTTCTTTCAGGGGGAGCTGTTTTTT.

The chain is built from TRBV5-1 and TRBJ1-3, with 7 bases identical to TRBD1. The CDR3 is made up of 16 amino acids. CDR1 is SGHRS and CDR2 is YFSETQ in the germline V gene. After removal of 1 base from V and 0 bases from J, the junction contained 4 bases not matched to a gene. The CDR3 region is CASSLSGTVSGNTIYF. The CDR3 DNA is TGCGCCAGCAGCTTGTCCGGGACAGTCTCTGGAAACACCATATATTTT.

This sequence joins TRBV6-5 and TRBJ1-2, with D possibly being TRBD1 (6 bases). Trimming left V 2 bases short and J 9 bases short, with 13 bases between. The CDR3 extends over 13 amino acids. Germline lookup yields CDR1 MNHEY and CDR2 SVGAGI. The CDR3 region is CASSYVRGGRYTF. In nucleotides, the CDR3 is TGTGCCAGCAGTTACGTCCGAGGGGGACGCTACACCTTC.

This chain joins TRBV7-2 and TRBJ2-4; 10 bases are a match to TRBD1. Per germline, CDR1 SGHTA and CDR2 FQGNSA. Trimming cost V 5 bases and J 8 bases; bases outside gene matches: 15. CDR3 length: 17 amino acids. The CDR3 sequence: CASSGRRQGAARDIQYF. Here the CDR3 DNA reads TGTGCCAGCAGCGGGCGGAGACAGGGGGCGGCGCGGGACATTCAGTACTTC.

CDR3 residues: CASSVLAVEFSGNTIYF. CDR3 sequence (DNA): TGTGCCAGCAGTGTACTCGCGGTGGAGTTTTCTGGAAACACCATATATTTT. The chain joins TRBV6-1 to TRBJ1-3; D gene ambiguous. This CDR3 contains 17 residues. The germline CDR1 and CDR2 sequences are MNHNS and SASEGT. With 4 bases removed from V and 1 base from J, the gap between germline ends came to 17 bases.

The J gene is TRBJ1-3, the V gene TRBV19, with D unresolved. Germline CDR1 and CDR2: LNHDA and SQIVND (reference sequence). The CDR3 sequence is 14 residues long. V gave up 0 bases and J gave up 0 bases, with 3 bases separating them. The CDR3 here is CASSIDSSGNTIYF. The DNA of the CDR3 is TGTGCCAGTAGTATAGACAGCTCTGGAAACACCATATATTTT.